This T cell receptor beta chain was sequenced for a study of shared clonotypes between healthy human individuals. The table came from immunoSEQ multiplex PCR; TCRdb's copy has only in-frame clones and leaves some out. The repertoire holds some 2,100,000 clones, with 85% to 95% as singletons. CDR3 length: 13 residues. V was cut by 7 bases and J by 5 bases, with 11 bases left in between. CDR1 and CDR2 from the germline V gene are MNHNY and SVGAGI (reference sequence). CD8 cells classed as naive were CD45RO-negative and positively selected for CCR7, excluding terminally differentiated effector memory CD45RA+ cells. Participating donors were healthy, HIV-negative adults free of recent acute infections or vaccinations.

This clonotype was sampled from a man younger than 35 in good health. Some clones in this sample may be carry-over from other donors' samples. This chain links TRBV6-6 with TRBJ2-2; D unclear. Sequenced sample: naive CD8+ T cells from PBMCs. The CDR3 coding sequence is TGTGCCAGCAAACCGCTTGGGACCGGGGAGCTGTTTTTT. Translating it yields CASKPLGTGELFF.